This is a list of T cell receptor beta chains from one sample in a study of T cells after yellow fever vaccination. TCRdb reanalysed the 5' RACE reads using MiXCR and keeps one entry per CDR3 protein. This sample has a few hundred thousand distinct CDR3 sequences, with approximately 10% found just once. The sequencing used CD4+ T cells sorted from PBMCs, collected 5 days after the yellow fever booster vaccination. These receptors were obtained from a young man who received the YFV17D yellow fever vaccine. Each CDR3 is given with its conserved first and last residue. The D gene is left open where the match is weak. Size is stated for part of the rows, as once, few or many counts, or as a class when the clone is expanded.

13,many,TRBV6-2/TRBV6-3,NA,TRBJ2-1,TGTGCCAGCAGTGACCCGGGGGTGGATGAGCAGTTCTTC,CASSDPGVDEQFF
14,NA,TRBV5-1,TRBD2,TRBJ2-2,TGCGCCACCAAAAGCGGGGGCATCACCGGGGAGCTGTTTTTT,CATKSGGITGELFF
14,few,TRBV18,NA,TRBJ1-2,TGTGCCAGCTCACCAGATCGGACTCTCTATGGCTACACCTTC,CASSPDRTLYGYTF
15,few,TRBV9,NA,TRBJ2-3,TGTGCCAGCAGCTTCTCCCAGGGTAGCACAGATACGCAGTATTTT,CASSFSQGSTDTQYF
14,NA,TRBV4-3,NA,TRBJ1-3,TGCGCCAGCAGCCAAGAGAAGGGGCTAAACACCATATATTTT,CASSQEKGLNTIYF
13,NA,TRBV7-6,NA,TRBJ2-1,TGTGCCAGCAGCGTCAATTGGGGGAATGAGCAGTTCTTC,CASSVNWGNEQFF
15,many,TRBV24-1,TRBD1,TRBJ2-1,TGTGCCACCAGTGAAGAGATGACAGGGTCAGATGAGCAGTTCTTC,CATSEEMTGSDEQFF
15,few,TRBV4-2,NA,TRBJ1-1,TGTGCCAGCAGCCAAGAATCTGGGGTCCTCACTGAAGCTTTCTTT,CASSQESGVLTEAFF
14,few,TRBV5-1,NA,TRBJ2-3,TGCGCCAGCAGCTTGGGGGGCATAGGGGATACGCAGTATTTT,CASSLGGIGDTQYF
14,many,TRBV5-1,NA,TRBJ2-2,TGCGCCAGCAGCTTTGTAGGAACCACCGGGGAGCTGTTTTTT,CASSFVGTTGELFF
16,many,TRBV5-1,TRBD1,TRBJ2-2,TGCGCCAGCAGCCCAGGACAGGGACTCCCTACCGGGGAGCTGTTTTTT,CASSPGQGLPTGELFF
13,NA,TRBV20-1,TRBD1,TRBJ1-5,TGCAGTGCGTTGGACAGGGGTACTCAGCCCCAGCATTTT,CSALDRGTQPQHF
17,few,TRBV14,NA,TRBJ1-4,TGTGCCAGCAGCCAAGATGGAGGGAATACATGGAATGAAAAACTGTTTTTT,CASSQDGGNTWNEKLFF
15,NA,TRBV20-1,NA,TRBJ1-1,TGCAGTCCCAAGGGGAGCGGGACACCCGACACTGAAGCTTTCTTT,CSPKGSGTPDTEAFF
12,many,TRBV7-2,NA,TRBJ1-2,TGTGCCAGCAGCCCGACAGCCTATGGCTACACCTTC,CASSPTAYGYTF
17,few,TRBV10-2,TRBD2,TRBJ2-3,TGCGCCAGCAGCCCCGTCCGACTAGCGGGGGGGCCAGGTACGCAGTATTTT,CASSPVRLAGGPGTQYF
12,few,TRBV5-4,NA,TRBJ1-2,TGTGCCAGCAGCCTAGATGACAGGACGAGAGTCTTC,CASSLDDRTRVF
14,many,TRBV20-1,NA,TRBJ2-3,TGCAGTGCTAGGGCCTCGACTGAACCAGATACGCAGTATTTT,CSARASTEPDTQYF
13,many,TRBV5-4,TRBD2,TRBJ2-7,TGTGCCAGCTCTGTGGGGGGGGACTACGAGCAGTACTTC,CASSVGGDYEQYF
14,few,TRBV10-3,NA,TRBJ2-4,TGTGCCATCAGTGAGTTTGGCAACCAAAACATTCAGTACTTC,CAISEFGNQNIQYF
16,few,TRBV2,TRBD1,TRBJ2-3,TGTGCCAGCAGTAACTCACAGGGGGGCGGGACAGATACGCAGTATTTT,CASSNSQGGGTDTQYF
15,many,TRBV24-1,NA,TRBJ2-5,TGTGCCACCAGTGACCCCACAGGGTATGAAGAGACCCAGTACTTC,CATSDPTGYEETQYF
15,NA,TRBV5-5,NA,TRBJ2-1,TGTGCCAGCGTCAGACAGACTTACAATTACAATGAGCAGTTCTTC,CASVRQTYNYNEQFF
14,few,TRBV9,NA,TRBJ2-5,TGTGCCAGCAGTCCCACGGGGCCCCCTGAGACCCAGTACTTC,CASSPTGPPETQYF
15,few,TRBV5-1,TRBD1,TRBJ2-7,TGCGCCAGCAGCTTCCCCGGGACAGGGGAATACGAGCAGTACTTC,CASSFPGTGEYEQYF
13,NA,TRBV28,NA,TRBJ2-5,TGTGCCAGCACCTCTGGGGGGCGGGAGACCCAGTACTTC,CASTSGGRETQYF
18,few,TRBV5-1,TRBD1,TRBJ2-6,TGCGCCAGCAGCTCAATGACAGGGGGACCCTCTGGGGCCAACGTCCTGACTTTC,CASSSMTGGPSGANVLTF
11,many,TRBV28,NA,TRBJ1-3,TGTGCCAGCAGTTCTGGAAACACCATATATTTT,CASSSGNTIYF